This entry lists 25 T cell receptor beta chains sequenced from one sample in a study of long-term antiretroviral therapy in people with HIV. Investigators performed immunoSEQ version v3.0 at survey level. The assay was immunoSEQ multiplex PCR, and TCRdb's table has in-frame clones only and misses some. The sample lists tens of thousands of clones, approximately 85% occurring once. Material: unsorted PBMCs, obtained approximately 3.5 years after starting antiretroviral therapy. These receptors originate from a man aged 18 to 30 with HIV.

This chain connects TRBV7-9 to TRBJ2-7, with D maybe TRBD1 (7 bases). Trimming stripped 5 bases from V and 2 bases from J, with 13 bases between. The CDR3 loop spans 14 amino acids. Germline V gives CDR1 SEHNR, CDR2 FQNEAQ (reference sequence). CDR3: CASSPGRGAYEQYF. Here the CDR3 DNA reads TGTGCCAGCAGCCCCGGCAGGGGGGCCTACGAGCAGTACTTC.

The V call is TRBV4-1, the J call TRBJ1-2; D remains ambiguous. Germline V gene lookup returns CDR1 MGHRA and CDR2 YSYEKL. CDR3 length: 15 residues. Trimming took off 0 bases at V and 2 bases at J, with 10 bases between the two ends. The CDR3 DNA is TGCGCCAGCAGCCAAGACGCAGGAGTCAACTATGGCTACACCTTC. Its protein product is CASSQDAGVNYGYTF.

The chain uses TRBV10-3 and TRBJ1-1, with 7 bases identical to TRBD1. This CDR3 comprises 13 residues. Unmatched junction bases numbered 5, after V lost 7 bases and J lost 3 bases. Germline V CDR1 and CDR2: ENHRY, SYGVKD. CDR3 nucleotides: TGTGCCATCAACAGGGGCGAGGACACTGAAGCTTTCTTT. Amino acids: CAINRGEDTEAFF.

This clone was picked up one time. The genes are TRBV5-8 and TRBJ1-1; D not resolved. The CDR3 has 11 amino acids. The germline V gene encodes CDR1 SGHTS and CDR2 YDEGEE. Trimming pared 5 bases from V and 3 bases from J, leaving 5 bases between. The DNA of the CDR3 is TGTGCCAGCAGACGGGACACTGAAGCTTTCTTT. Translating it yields CASRRDTEAFF.

The CDR3 protein is CASSPGTGRMDTQYF. CDR3 DNA sequence: TGTGCCAGTAGCCCCGGGACAGGGAGGATGGATACGCAGTATTTT. The chain carries TRBV19 and TRBJ2-3; 9 positions agree with TRBD1. The germline CDR1 and CDR2 sequences are LNHDA and SQIVND (reference sequence). The V segment lost 6 bases and the J segment 6 bases; nucleotides outside the gene matches: 10. This CDR3 has 15 amino acids.

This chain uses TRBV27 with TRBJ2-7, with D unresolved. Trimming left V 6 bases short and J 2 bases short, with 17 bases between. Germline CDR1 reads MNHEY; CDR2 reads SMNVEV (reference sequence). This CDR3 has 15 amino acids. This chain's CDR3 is CASSPKDKPPYEQYF. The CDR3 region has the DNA TGTGCCAGCAGCCCGAAAGACAAGCCGCCCTACGAGCAGTACTTC.

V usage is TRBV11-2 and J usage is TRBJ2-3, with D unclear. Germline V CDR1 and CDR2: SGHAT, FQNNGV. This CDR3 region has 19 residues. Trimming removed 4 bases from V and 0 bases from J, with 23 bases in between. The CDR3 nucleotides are TGTGCCAGCAGCTCGCTCCGATCTAGGCGACCTCTCAGCACAGATACGCAGTATTTT. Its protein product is CASSSLRSRRPLSTDTQYF.

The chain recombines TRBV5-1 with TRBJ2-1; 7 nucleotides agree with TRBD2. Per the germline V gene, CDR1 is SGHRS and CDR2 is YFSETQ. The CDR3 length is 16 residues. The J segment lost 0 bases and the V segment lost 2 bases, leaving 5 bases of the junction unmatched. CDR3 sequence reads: CASSFTSESSYNEQFF. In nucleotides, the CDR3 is TGCGCCAGCAGCTTTACTAGCGAGAGCTCCTACAATGAGCAGTTCTTC.

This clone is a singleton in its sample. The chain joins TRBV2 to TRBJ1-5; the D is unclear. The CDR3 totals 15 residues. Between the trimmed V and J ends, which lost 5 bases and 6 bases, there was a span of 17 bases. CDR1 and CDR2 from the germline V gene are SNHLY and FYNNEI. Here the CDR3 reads CASSRESTARQPQHF. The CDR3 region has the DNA TGTGCCAGCAGTCGGGAATCAACCGCACGTCAGCCCCAGCATTTT.

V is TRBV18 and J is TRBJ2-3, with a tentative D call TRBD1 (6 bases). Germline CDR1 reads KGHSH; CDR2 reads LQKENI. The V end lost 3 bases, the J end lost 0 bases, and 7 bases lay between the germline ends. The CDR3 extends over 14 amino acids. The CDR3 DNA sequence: TGTGCCAGCTCACCGGGACAAAGCACAGATACGCAGTATTTT. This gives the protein CASSPGQSTDTQYF.

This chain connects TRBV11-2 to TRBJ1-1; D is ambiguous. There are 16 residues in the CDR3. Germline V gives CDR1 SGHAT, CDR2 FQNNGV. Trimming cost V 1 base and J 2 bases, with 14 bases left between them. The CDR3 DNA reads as TGTGCCAGCAGCTTAGGGTATCTCCGGGAAAACACTGAAGCTTTCTTT. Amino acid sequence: CASSLGYLRENTEAFF. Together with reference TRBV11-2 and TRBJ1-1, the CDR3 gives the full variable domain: EAGVAQSPRYKIIEKRQSVAFWCNPISGHATLYWYQQILGQGPKLLIQFQNNGVVDDSQLPKDRFSAERLKGVDSTLKIQPAKLEDSAVYLCASSLGYLRENTEAFFGQGTRLTVV.

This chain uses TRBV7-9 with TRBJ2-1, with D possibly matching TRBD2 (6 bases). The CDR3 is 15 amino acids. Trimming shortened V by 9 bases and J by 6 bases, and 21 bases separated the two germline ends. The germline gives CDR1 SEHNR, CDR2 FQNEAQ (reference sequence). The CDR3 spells CASPIARGGPNEQFF. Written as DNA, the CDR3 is TGTGCCAGTCCCATAGCCCGGGGAGGACCCAATGAGCAGTTCTTC.

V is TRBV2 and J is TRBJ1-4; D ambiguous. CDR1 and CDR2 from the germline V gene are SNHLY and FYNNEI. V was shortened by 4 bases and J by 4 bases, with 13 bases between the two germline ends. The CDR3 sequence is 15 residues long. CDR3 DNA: TGTGCCAGCAGTGGAGGGCTTAATCTTAATGAAAAACTGTTTTTT. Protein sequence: CASSGGLNLNEKLFF.

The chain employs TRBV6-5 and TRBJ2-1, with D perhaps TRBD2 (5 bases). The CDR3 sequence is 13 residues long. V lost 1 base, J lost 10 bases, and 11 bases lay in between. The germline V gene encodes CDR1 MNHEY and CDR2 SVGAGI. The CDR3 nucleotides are TGTGCCAGCAGTTACTGGGTCGGGAAGGAGCAGTTCTTC. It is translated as CASSYWVGKEQFF.

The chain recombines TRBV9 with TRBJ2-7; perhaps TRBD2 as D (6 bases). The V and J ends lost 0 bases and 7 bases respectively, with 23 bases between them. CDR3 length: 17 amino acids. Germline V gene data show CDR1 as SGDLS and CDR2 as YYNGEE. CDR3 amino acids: CASSVASSANAEGEQYF. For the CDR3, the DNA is TGTGCCAGCAGCGTAGCATCGAGCGCCAACGCGGAGGGGGAGCAGTACTTC.

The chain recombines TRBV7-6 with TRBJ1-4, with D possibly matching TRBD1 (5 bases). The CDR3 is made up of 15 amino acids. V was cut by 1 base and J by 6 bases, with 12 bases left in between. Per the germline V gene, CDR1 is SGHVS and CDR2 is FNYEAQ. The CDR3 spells CASSLGGAVDEKLFF. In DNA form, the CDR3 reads TGTGCCAGCAGCTTAGGAGGGGCGGTGGATGAAAAACTGTTTTTT.

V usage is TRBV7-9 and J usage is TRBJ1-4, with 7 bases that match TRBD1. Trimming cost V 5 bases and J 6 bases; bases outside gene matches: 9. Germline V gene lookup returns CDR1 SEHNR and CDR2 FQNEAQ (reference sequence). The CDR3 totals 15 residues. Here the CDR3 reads CASSQTGQPDEKLFF. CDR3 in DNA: TGTGCCAGCAGCCAAACGGGACAGCCAGATGAAAAACTGTTTTTT. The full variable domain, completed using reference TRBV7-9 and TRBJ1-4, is DTGVSQNPRHKITKRGQNVTFRCDPISEHNRLYWYRQTLGQGPEFLTYFQNEAQLEKSRLLSDRFSAERPKGSFSTLEIQRTEQGDSAMYLCASSQTGQPDEKLFFGSGTQLSVL.

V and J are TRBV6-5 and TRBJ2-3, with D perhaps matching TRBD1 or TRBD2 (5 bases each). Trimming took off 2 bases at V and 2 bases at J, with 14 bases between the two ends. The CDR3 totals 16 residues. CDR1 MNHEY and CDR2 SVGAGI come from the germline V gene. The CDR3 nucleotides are TGTGCCAGCAGTTACCGGGACCCTACACACACAGATACGCAGTATTTT. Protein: CASSYRDPTHTDTQYF.

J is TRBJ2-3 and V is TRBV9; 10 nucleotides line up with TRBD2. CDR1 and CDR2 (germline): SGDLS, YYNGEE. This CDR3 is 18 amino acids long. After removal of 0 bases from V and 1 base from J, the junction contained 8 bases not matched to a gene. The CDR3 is CASSVAGSGGPGTDTQYF. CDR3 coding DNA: TGTGCCAGCAGCGTAGCGGGTAGCGGGGGGCCGGGCACAGATACGCAGTATTTT.

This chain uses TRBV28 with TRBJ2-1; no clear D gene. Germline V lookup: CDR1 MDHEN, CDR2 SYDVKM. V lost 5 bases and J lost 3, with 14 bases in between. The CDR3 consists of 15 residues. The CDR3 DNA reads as TGTGCCAGCAGTCCCGGACGAAGCCTCTACAATGAGCAGTTCTTC. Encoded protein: CASSPGRSLYNEQFF.

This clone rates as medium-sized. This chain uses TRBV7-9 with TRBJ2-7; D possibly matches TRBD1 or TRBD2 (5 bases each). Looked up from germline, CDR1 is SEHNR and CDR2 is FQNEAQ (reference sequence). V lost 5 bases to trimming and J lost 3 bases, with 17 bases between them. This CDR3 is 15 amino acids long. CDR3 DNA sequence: TGTGCCAGCAGCCCCCCTTGGGGGAGCGACTACGAGCAGTACTTC. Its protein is CASSPPWGSDYEQYF. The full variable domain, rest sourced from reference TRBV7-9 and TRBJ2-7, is DTGVSQNPRHKITKRGQNVTFRCDPISEHNRLYWYRQTLGQGPEFLTYFQNEAQLEKSRLLSDRFSAERPKGSFSTLEIQRTEQGDSAMYLCASSPPWGSDYEQYFGPGTRLTVT.

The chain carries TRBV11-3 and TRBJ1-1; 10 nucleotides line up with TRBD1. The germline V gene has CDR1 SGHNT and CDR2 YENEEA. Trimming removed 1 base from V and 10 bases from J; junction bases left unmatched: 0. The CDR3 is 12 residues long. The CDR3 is CASSLGTGGAFF. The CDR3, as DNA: TGTGCCAGCAGCTTAGGGACAGGGGGAGCTTTCTTT.

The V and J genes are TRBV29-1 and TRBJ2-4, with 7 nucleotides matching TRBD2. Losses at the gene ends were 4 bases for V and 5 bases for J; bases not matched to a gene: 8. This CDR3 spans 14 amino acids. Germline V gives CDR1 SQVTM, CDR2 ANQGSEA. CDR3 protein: CSVAAGGFQNIQYF. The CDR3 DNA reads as TGCAGCGTTGCCGCCGGGGGGTTTCAAAACATTCAGTACTTC. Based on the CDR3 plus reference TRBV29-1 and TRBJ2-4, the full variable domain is SAVISQKPSRDICQRGTSLTIQCQVDSQVTMMFWYRQQPGQSLTLIATANQGSEATYESGFVIDKFPISRPNLTFSTLTVSNMSPEDSSIYLCSVAAGGFQNIQYFGAGTRLSVL.

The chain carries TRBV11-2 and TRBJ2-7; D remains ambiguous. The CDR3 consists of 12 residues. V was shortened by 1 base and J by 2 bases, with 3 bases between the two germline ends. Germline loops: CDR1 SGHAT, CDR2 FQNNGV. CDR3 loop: CASSLVTYEQYF. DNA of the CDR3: TGTGCCAGCAGCTTAGTGACCTACGAGCAGTACTTC.

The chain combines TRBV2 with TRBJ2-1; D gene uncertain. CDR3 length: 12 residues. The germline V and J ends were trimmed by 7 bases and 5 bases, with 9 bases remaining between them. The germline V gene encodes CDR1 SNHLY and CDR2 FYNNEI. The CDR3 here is CASISIHNEQFF. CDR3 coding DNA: TGTGCCAGCATTAGTATCCACAATGAGCAGTTCTTC.